The rows below give T cell receptor beta chains drawn from one sample of a study of identical twins. One entry per CDR3 protein, called by TCRdb with MiXCR from the 5' RACE reads. The sample includes fewer than 650,000 distinct CDR3 sequences, nearly 10% of them seen just once. This sample also appeared in a second study, on yellow fever vaccine responses in identical twins.

The specimen was PBMCs. These receptors originate from a woman aged 18-29 years in good health. Each CDR3 is given with its conserved first and last residue. A D gene is named only where the DNA matches it firmly. The size entry is marked missing in some rows and otherwise reads once, few, many or a size class.

abundance	j_gene	d_gene	v_gene	len	CDR3aa	CDR3nt
-	TRBJ2-5	-	TRBV29-1	14	CSYSVPRNQETQYF	TGCAGCTACTCCGTACCCAGGAATCAAGAGACCCAGTACTTC
-	TRBJ2-3	TRBD2	TRBV24-1	16	CATSDGLAGPTDTQYF	TGTGCCACCAGTGATGGCCTAGCGGGGCCCACAGATACGCAGTATTTT
-	TRBJ2-5	-	TRBV7-9	13	CASRRTGKETQYF	TGTGCCAGCAGACGAACAGGGAAAGAGACCCAGTACTTC
many	TRBJ1-6	-	TRBV20-1	15	CSARGGQGQDSPLHF	TGCAGTGCTAGAGGGGGGCAGGGACAAGATTCACCCCTCCACTTT
many	TRBJ2-3	-	TRBV12-3/TRBV12-4	16	CASRNRDGASTDTQYF	TGTGCCAGCAGGAATCGGGACGGAGCTAGCACAGATACGCAGTATTTT
few	TRBJ1-2	-	TRBV29-1	8	CSVEGYTF	TGCAGCGTTGAAGGCTACACCTTC
many	TRBJ2-7	TRBD2	TRBV7-9	16	CASSSSSGKKAYEQYF	TGTGCCAGCAGCTCATCTAGCGGAAAGAAAGCCTACGAGCAGTACTTC
-	TRBJ2-1	TRBD2	TRBV4-3	14	CASSQGLGAIEQFF	TGCGCCAGCAGCCAGGGACTAGGAGCGATTGAGCAGTTCTTC
-	TRBJ1-1	-	TRBV20-1	13	CSARVSGGTEAFF	TGCAGTGCTAGAGTATCAGGAGGCACTGAAGCTTTCTTT
-	TRBJ2-1	TRBD2	TRBV2	17	CASSEGGGGALRNEQFF	TGTGCCAGCAGTGAAGGGGGCGGGGGGGCTCTGCGAAATGAGCAGTTCTTC
few	TRBJ2-7	-	TRBV5-1	15	CASSTATGVTYEQYF	TGCGCCAGCAGTACTGCCACAGGAGTGACCTACGAGCAGTACTTC
few	TRBJ2-1	-	TRBV5-6	14	CASSSPDWNNEQFF	TGTGCCAGCAGCTCCCCGGACTGGAACAATGAGCAGTTCTTC
many	TRBJ2-3	-	TRBV7-2	11	CASSSRSTQYF	TGTGCCAGCAGCAGTCGAAGTACGCAGTATTTT
few	TRBJ2-2	-	TRBV5-1	16	CASSRAAGQNTGELFF	TGCGCCAGCAGCCGGGCCGCGGGGCAGAACACCGGGGAGCTGTTTTTT
-	TRBJ2-3	-	TRBV7-9	17	CASSFGPAGVETDTQYF	TGTGCCAGCAGCTTTGGGCCGGCAGGGGTGGAGACAGATACGCAGTATTTT
-	TRBJ2-7	-	TRBV30	12	CAWSRVSYEQYF	TGTGCCTGGAGTAGGGTCAGCTACGAGCAGTACTTC
many	TRBJ2-1	-	TRBV18	12	CASSQKSDEQFF	TGTGCCAGCTCACAGAAGAGTGATGAGCAGTTCTTC
-	TRBJ2-5	-	TRBV11-1	18	CASSLVASGAGSQETQYF	TGTGCCAGCAGCTTAGTCGCATCGGGGGCTGGATCCCAAGAGACCCAGTACTTC
few	TRBJ2-1	-	TRBV5-6	15	CASSLAPARENEQFF	TGTGCCAGCAGCTTGGCCCCGGCACGGGAGAATGAGCAGTTCTTC
few	TRBJ2-5	TRBD2	TRBV5-1	17	CASSSGLAGGRVETQYF	TGCGCCAGCAGCTCCGGACTAGCGGGAGGGCGAGTCGAGACCCAGTACTTC
-	TRBJ2-5	-	TRBV2	12	CASTEIQETQYF	TGTGCCAGCACCGAGATACAAGAGACCCAGTACTTC
-	TRBJ2-1	-	TRBV6-6	11	CASSYADEQFF	TGTGCCAGCAGTTACGCTGATGAGCAGTTCTTC
few	TRBJ1-6	-	TRBV7-3	15	CASSLGAGYNSPLHF	TGTGCCAGCAGCTTAGGCGCAGGGTATAATTCACCCCTCCACTTT
few	TRBJ2-7	-	TRBV12-3/TRBV12-4	14	CASSLILGGGEQYF	TGTGCCAGCAGTTTAATCTTGGGAGGGGGCGAGCAGTACTTC
-	TRBJ2-7	-	TRBV7-8	15	CASRLMDGRSNEQYF	TGTGCCAGCAGACTTATGGACGGGAGATCCAACGAGCAGTACTTC
many	TRBJ2-1	-	TRBV29-1	16	CSVVLAGGRSYNEQFF	TGCAGCGTTGTCTTAGCTGGAGGACGCTCCTACAATGAGCAGTTCTTC
-	TRBJ2-4	TRBD2	TRBV15	13	CATSMDSGAPQYF	TGTGCCACCAGCATGGATAGCGGGGCGCCTCAGTACTTC
-	TRBJ2-7	-	TRBV5-6	14	CASSWRPDSYEQYF	TGTGCCAGCAGTTGGCGCCCGGACTCCTACGAGCAGTACTTC
few	TRBJ1-1	-	TRBV6-5	14	CASSFGVENTEAFF	TGTGCCAGCAGTTTCGGGGTAGAGAACACTGAAGCTTTCTTT